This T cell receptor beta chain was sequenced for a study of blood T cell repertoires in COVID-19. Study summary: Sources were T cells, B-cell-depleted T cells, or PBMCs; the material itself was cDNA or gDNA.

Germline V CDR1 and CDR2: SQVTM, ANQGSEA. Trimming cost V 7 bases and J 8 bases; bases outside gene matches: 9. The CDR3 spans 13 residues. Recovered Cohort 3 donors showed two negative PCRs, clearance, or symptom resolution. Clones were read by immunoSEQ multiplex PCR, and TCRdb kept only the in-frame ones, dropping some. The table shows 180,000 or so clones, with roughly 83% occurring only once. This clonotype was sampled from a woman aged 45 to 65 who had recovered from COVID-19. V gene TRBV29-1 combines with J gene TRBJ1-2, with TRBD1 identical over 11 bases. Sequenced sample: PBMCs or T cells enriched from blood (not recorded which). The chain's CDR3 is CSASGQGAGGYTF. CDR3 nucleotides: TGCAGCGCCTCAGGACAGGGGGCTGGCGGCTACACCTTC.